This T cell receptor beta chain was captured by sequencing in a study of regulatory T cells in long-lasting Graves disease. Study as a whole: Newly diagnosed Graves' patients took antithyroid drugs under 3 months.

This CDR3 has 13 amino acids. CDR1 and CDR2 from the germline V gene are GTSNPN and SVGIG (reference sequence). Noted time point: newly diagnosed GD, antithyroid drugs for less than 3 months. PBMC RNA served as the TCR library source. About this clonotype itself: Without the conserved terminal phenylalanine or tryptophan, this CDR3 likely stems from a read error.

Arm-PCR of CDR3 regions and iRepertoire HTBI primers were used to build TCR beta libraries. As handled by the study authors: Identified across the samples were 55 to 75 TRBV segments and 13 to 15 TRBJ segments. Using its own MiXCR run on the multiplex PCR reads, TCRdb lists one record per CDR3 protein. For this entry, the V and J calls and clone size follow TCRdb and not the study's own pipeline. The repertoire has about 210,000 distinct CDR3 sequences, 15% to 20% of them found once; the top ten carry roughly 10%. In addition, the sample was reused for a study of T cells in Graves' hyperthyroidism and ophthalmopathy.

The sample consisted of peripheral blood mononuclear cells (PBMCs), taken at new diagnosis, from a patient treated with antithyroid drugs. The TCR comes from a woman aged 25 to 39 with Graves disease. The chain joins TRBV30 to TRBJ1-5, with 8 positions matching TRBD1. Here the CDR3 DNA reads TGTGCCTGGAGTGGACAGGGGAATCATCCCCAGCATTGT. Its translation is CAWSGQGNHPQHC.